A selection of T cell receptor beta chains follows, all from one sample in a study of control samples from healthy donors and cancer patients. Data came from immunoSEQ multiplex PCR; TCRdb stores just in-frame clones and leaves some out. The sample lists about 170,000 clones; around 92% were seen once. The source material was blood. All receptors derive from a woman aged 40 to 55 in good health. The CDR3 runs from the conserved cysteine through the conserved F or W. The D gene is left open where the match is weak.

TRBJ1-5	TRBV6-1	NA	CASSEPPHRERWNQPQHF	TGTGCCAGCAGTGAACCGCCCCACAGGGAAAGGTGGAATCAGCCCCAGCATTTT
TRBJ2-1	TRBV4-1	TRBD2	CASSQDHSAGVYNEQFF	TGCGCCAGCAGCCAAGATCATTCCGCGGGGGTATACAATGAGCAGTTCTTC
TRBJ1-1	TRBV2	NA	CASTPPTRDTEAFF	TGTGCCAGCACTCCCCCTACGAGGGACACTGAAGCTTTCTTT
TRBJ1-4	TRBV3-1/TRBV3-2	NA	CASSQDGSEKLFF	TGTGCCAGCAGCCAAGATGGTAGTGAAAAACTGTTTTTT
TRBJ2-5	TRBV5-1	NA	CASSLEPSSETQYF	TGCGCCAGCAGCTTGGAACCCTCATCAGAGACCCAGTACTTC
TRBJ2-1	TRBV7-8	NA	CASSLGQGVEQFF	TGTGCCAGCAGCTTAGGGCAAGGCGTTGAGCAGTTCTTC
TRBJ1-1	TRBV7-8	TRBD1	CASSLAGQGGTEAFF	TGTGCCAGCAGCTTAGCGGGACAGGGTGGGACTGAAGCTTTCTTT
TRBJ2-1	TRBV11-3	TRBD1	CASSLDRGLSNEQFF	TGTGCCAGCAGCTTAGACAGGGGGCTAAGTAATGAGCAGTTCTTC
TRBJ2-3	TRBV2	TRBD2	CASRLELAGREDTQYF	TGTGCCAGCAGACTCGAACTAGCGGGGCGGGAAGATACGCAGTATTTT
TRBJ2-7	TRBV27	TRBD1	CASSPQGTANYYEQYF	TGTGCCAGCAGTCCCCAAGGGACAGCGAATTATTACGAGCAGTACTTC
TRBJ1-3	TRBV29-1	NA	CSVEWPGNTIYF	TGCAGCGTTGAATGGCCTGGAAACACCATATATTTT
TRBJ2-7	TRBV6-5	TRBD1	CASSYSRQGVYEQYF	TGTGCCAGCAGTTACTCGAGACAGGGGGTCTACGAGCAGTACTTC
TRBJ1-5	TRBV19	TRBD1	CASTAGTGNNQPQHF	TGTGCCAGTACCGCCGGGACAGGGAACAATCAGCCCCAGCATTTT
TRBJ1-2	TRBV15	NA	CATSSRGTTNYGYTF	TGTGCCACCAGCAGTAGGGGGACTACTAACTATGGCTACACCTTC
TRBJ1-3	TRBV7-9	TRBD1	CASSSDRGPTGNTIYF	TGTGCCAGCAGCTCGGACAGGGGTCCAACTGGAAACACCATATATTTT
TRBJ1-5	TRBV27	NA	CASRGTWNQPQHF	TGTGCCAGCAGGGGGACTTGGAATCAGCCCCAGCATTTT
TRBJ1-2	TRBV12-3/TRBV12-4	NA	CASRGGAGYTF	TGTGCCAGCAGGGGGGGGGCTGGCTACACCTTC